Listed here are 13 T cell receptor beta chains from one sample, sequenced in a study of shared clonotypes between healthy human individuals. Data came from immunoSEQ multiplex PCR; TCRdb stores just in-frame clones and leaves some out. This repertoire shows about 680,000 clones, roughly 70% found once; its top ten account for under 2%. Material: memory CD4+ T cells sorted from blood. The subset: CD45RA-negative fraction. The receptor set was obtained from a woman in her 30s in good health.

The V gene is TRBV28, the J gene TRBJ1-2; D is uncertain. The CDR3 has 13 amino acids. Between the trimmed V and J ends, which lost 5 bases and 5 bases, there was a span of 12 bases. The germline V gene has CDR1 MDHEN and CDR2 SYDVKM. In DNA form, the CDR3 reads TGTGCCAGCAGTCCAACCTTGGGATATGGCTACACCTTC. This translates into CASSPTLGYGYTF.

V usage is TRBV11-3 and J usage is TRBJ2-3; D might be TRBD2 (5 bases). CDR1 SGHNT and CDR2 YENEEA come from the germline V gene. The CDR3 length is 13 residues. The V gene lost 5 bases and the J gene lost 5 bases, with 11 bases spanning the gap. The CDR3 DNA reads as TGTGCCAGCAGCAAACTAGGTGAAGATACGCAGTATTTT. Translation: CASSKLGEDTQYF. Variable domain in full (rest from reference TRBV11-3 and TRBJ2-3): EAGVVQSPRYKIIEKKQPVAFWCNPISGHNTLYWYLQNLGQGPELLIRYENEEAVDDSQLPKDRFSAERLKGVDSTLKIQPAELGDSAVYLCASSKLGEDTQYFGPGTRLTVL.

The chain couples TRBV19 to TRBJ2-3, with D perhaps TRBD1 (6 bases). The V end lost 3 bases, the J end lost 3 bases, and 13 bases lay between the germline ends. Germline-derived CDR1 and CDR2 are LNHDA and SQIVND (reference sequence). This CDR3 comprises 15 residues. The CDR3 bases are TGTGCCAGTAGTATGGGGGCCCTAGGGACAGATACGCAGTATTTT. Its protein is CASSMGALGTDTQYF. Full variable domain (outside the CDR3, taken from reference TRBV19 and TRBJ2-3): DGGITQSPKYLFRKEGQNVTLSCEQNLNHDAMYWYRQDPGQGLRLIYYSQIVNDFQKGDIAEGYSVSREKKESFPLTVTSAQKNPTAFYLCASSMGALGTDTQYFGPGTRLTVL.

This chain uses TRBV7-3 with TRBJ1-2; D not certain. The germline V gene encodes CDR1 SGHTA and CDR2 FQGTGA. CDR3 length: 14 amino acids. V was clipped by 2 bases and J by 6 bases, with 13 bases between them. The CDR3 sequence: CASSLSRSSDGYTF. The DNA for the CDR3 is TGTGCCAGCAGCTTATCAAGGTCGTCCGATGGCTACACCTTC.

As to this clone: The sample holds other DNA sequences that translate to the same CDR3. This sequence joins TRBV18 and TRBJ2-3, with TRBD2 as a possible D gene (6 bases). The CDR3 has 15 residues. Germline V gene data show CDR1 as KGHSH and CDR2 as LQKENI. Between the trimmed V and J ends, which lost 2 bases and 1 base, there was a span of 10 bases. The CDR3 loop is CASSPGTGGTDTQYF. The CDR3 nucleotides are TGTGCCAGCTCACCAGGAACGGGAGGCACAGATACGCAGTATTTT.

The chain is built from TRBV7-9 and TRBJ2-1, with 10 positions matching TRBD1. Germline-derived CDR1 and CDR2 are SEHNR and FQNEAQ (reference sequence). This CDR3 region has 18 residues. J gave up 1 base and V 5 bases, and 11 bases lay outside the gene matches. CDR3 in DNA: TGTGCCAGCAGCGACAGGGGGCGTAGGGCAGGGTCCTACAATGAGCAGTTCTTC. Protein product: CASSDRGRRAGSYNEQFF. Drawing the rest from reference TRBV7-9 and TRBJ2-1, the complete variable domain is DTGVSQNPRHKITKRGQNVTFRCDPISEHNRLYWYRQTLGQGPEFLTYFQNEAQLEKSRLLSDRFSAERPKGSFSTLEIQRTEQGDSAMYLCASSDRGRRAGSYNEQFFGPGTRLTVL.

The chain uses TRBV7-9 and TRBJ2-3; D unclear. V shed 2 bases and J shed 5 bases, with 14 bases lying between them. This CDR3 has 15 amino acids. Germline lookup yields CDR1 SEHNR and CDR2 FQNEAQ (reference sequence). The CDR3 sequence: CASSLLSGTGDTQYF. CDR3 sequence (DNA): TGTGCCAGCAGCTTATTGTCGGGCACCGGAGATACGCAGTATTTT.

The rearrangement uses TRBV5-1 and TRBJ1-1; D remains ambiguous. There are 14 residues in the CDR3. The ends were cut back, 0 bases at V and 2 bases at J, with 8 bases in the middle. Germline CDR1 is SGHRS and CDR2 is YFSETQ. The CDR3 DNA reads as TGCGCCAGCAGCTTGGATTGGGGTAACACTGAAGCTTTCTTT. Its translation is CASSLDWGNTEAFF.

This chain uses TRBV2 with TRBJ2-7; tentative D call: TRBD2 (5 bases). Trimming took off 6 bases at V and 5 bases at J, with 20 bases between the two ends. Germline lookup yields CDR1 SNHLY and CDR2 FYNNEI. The CDR3 extends over 15 amino acids. This CDR3 reads CASSDYSVARNEQYF. The CDR3 DNA sequence: TGTGCCAGCAGCGACTACTCGGTTGCTCGGAACGAGCAGTACTTC.

V usage is TRBV7-7 and J usage is TRBJ2-1; D may be TRBD2 (6 bases). Trimming pared 5 bases from V and 6 bases from J, leaving 17 bases between. In germline, CDR1 is SSHAT, CDR2 FNYEAQ (reference sequence). The CDR3 has 15 amino acids. For the CDR3, the DNA is TGTGCCAGCAGCCTCATGGGGGGATCGGGCAATGAGCAGTTCTTC. Its protein product is CASSLMGGSGNEQFF.

Note on this clone: At one boundary the junction diverges from the germline segment, which might be a read error. The rearrangement joins TRBV5-1 to TRBJ1-2; 10 nucleotides line up with TRBD1. CDR1 SGHRS and CDR2 YFSETQ come from the germline V gene. The CDR3 runs 17 residues. Written as DNA, the CDR3 is TGCGCCAGCAGATTGGATCCCCGGGACAGGGGATACTATGGCTACACCTTC. Its protein is CASRLDPRDRGYYGYTF.

In its sample, this clone was seen once. CDR3 in amino acids: CASSRSPGGGAYEQYF. DNA for the CDR3: TGCGCCAGCAGCCGGTCTCCCGGGGGGGGAGCATACGAGCAGTACTTC. This chain uses TRBV5-1 with TRBJ2-7; the match to TRBD2 covers 8 bases. This CDR3 region has 16 residues. V lost 4 bases, J lost 4 bases, and 13 bases stayed unmatched. Germline loops: CDR1 SGHRS, CDR2 YFSETQ.

V and J are TRBV6-9 and TRBJ1-2; a possible D gene is TRBD1 (5 bases). Germline lookup yields CDR1 MNHGY and CDR2 SVAAGI. Trimming shortened V by 7 bases and J by 8 bases, and 14 bases separated the two germline ends. This CDR3 contains 12 residues. This CDR3 is CASIDQGGGYTF. The CDR3 DNA follows: TGTGCCAGCATTGATCAGGGAGGCGGCTACACCTTC.